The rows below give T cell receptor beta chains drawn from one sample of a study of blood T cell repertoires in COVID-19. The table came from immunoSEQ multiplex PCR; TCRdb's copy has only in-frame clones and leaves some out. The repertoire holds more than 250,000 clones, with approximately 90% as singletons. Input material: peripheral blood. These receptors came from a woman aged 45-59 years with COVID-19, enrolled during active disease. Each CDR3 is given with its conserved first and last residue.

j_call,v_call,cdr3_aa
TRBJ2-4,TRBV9,CASTPGDGAKNIQYF
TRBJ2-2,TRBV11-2,CASSPSGRGYTGELFF
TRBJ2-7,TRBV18,CASSPRDRSSYEQYF
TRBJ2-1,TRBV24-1,CATSVGEGIVGYNEQFF
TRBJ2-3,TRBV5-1,CASHNSGMGDTQYF
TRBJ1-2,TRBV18,CASSPQGQKYGYTF
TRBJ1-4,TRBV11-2,CASSSRTGNNEKLFF
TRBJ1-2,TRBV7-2,CASSLGRGRKINGYTF
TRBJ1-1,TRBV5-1,CASSSGTAFLNTEAFF
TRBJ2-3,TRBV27,CASGDREGADTQYF
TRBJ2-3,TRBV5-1,CASRPGLAGGPASTDTQYF
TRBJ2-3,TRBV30,CAWSLASRDTQYF
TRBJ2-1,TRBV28,CASSYTSGRYHEQFF
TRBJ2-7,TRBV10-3,CAISTGRAKNPYEQYF
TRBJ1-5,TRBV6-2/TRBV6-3,CASSYGTTRWGSNQPQHF
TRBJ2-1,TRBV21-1,CASSKHSQTGKYNEQFF
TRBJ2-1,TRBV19,CASSILGGDYNEQFF
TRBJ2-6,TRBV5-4,CASSLAGGRANVLTF
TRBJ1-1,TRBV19,CASRWAGNTEAFF
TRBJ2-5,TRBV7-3,CASSFLGGSETQYF
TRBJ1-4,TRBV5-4,CASSLAGTGLRKLFF
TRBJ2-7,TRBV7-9,CASSPAGDRPYEQYF
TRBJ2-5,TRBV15,CATSRGELETQYF
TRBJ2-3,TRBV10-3,CAIGGTSGSLTDTQYF
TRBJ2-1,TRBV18,CASSSYLGLAGADEQFF
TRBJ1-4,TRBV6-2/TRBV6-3,CASSSKLNRVVDEKLFF
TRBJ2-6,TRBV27,CASHSGVYAGQGANVLTF
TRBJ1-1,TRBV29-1,CSVAPGQGALEAFF
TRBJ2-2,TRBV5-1,CASSLGAGWTGELFF
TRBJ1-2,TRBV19,CASSIKGQGSYGYTF
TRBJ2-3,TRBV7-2,CASSLALAGRADTQYF
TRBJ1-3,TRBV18,CASSQSGGPGNTIYF
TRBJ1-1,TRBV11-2,CASNPGQLNTEAFF
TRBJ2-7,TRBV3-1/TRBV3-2,CASSLFGTGDEQYF
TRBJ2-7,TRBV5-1,CASSLKGAQDEQYF
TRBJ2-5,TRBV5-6,CASSFFQARETQYF
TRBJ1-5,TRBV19,CASTPTENSNQPQHF
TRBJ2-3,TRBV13,CASSLEASGRRDTQYF
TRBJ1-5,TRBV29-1,CSVRTGGINQPQHF
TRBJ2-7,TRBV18,CASSLSTGTGDEQYF
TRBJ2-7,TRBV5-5,CASSLVGSYEQYF
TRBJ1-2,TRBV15,CATSRDMGLEGYTF
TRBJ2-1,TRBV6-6,CASSPRQGASGRAGYNEQFF
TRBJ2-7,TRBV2,CAQKTSVSYEQYF
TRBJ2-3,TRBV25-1,CASSRSGKSTDTQYF